Following are 9 T cell receptor beta chains from one sample sequenced in a study of persistence of HIV-infected CD4 T cells. The antigens these receptors bind are not known. The libraries were made with immunoSEQ version 4 in survey mode. The data were produced by immunoSEQ multiplex PCR, yet TCRdb's version contains in-frame clones alone and is incomplete. The sample holds around 39,000 clones, roughly 90% seen once. Cells were stimulated nonspecifically with anti-CD3/anti-CD28 magnetic beads. Responding CD4+ T cells were sorted by upregulation of both CD40 ligand and CD69. The source material was CD4+ T cells sorted from PBMCs after approximately 18-hour stimulation, sampled from a patient who received antiretroviral therapy. These receptors were collected from an adult man with HIV who was CMV-seropositive.

This chain links TRBV4-1 with TRBJ1-2, with D perhaps matching TRBD1 (6 bases). With 0 bases removed from V and 4 bases from J, the gap between germline ends came to 18 bases. CDR1 MGHRA and CDR2 YSYEKL come from the germline V gene. The CDR3 has 17 residues. The CDR3 DNA sequence: TGCGCCAGCAGCCAAGATTCGGGAGCAGGGGAATTCTATGGCTACACCTTC. Amino acid sequence: CASSQDSGAGEFYGYTF.

This clone was seen a few times. In the same sample, other DNA sequences code for this CDR3. The chain uses TRBV7-9 and TRBJ1-1, with D uncertain. The germline V and J ends were trimmed by 3 bases and 1 base, with 0 bases remaining between them. The CDR3 has 11 amino acids. Per germline, CDR1 SEHNR and CDR2 FQNEAQ (reference sequence). DNA for the CDR3: TGTGCCAGCAGCTTGAACACTGAAGCTTTCTTT. Translation: CASSLNTEAFF.

The chain employs TRBV18 and TRBJ1-2, with a weak D call TRBD1 (5 bases). The length of the CDR3 is 15 residues. The V gene lost 0 bases and the J gene lost 3 bases, with 11 bases spanning the gap. Germline V gives CDR1 KGHSH, CDR2 LQKENI. The CDR3 region is CASSPPGQGDYGYTF. The CDR3 DNA reads TGTGCCAGCTCACCACCTGGTCAGGGTGACTATGGCTACACCTTC.

In this sample, this clone turned up once. V and J are TRBV6-6 and TRBJ1-3; TRBD1 matches 11 bases. Germline lookup yields CDR1 MNHNY and CDR2 SVGAGI (reference sequence). The CDR3 is 16 residues long. V was pared by 2 bases and J by 3 bases, with 3 bases of the junction left unmatched. CDR3 sequence (DNA): TGTGCCAGCAGTTACGGACAGGGGGCGAGTGGAAACACCATATATTTT. Translating gives CASSYGQGASGNTIYF.

The chain joins TRBV19 to TRBJ1-1, with a tentative D call TRBD1 (6 bases). This CDR3 is built from 14 residues. The germline V gene has CDR1 LNHDA and CDR2 SQIVND (reference sequence). V was trimmed by 6 bases and J by 0 bases, leaving 11 bases between them. In DNA, the CDR3 is TGTGCCAGTAGAAGGGGGGAGTTGAACACTGAAGCTTTCTTT. It codes for CASRRGELNTEAFF.

This chain links TRBV3-1 (or the pseudogene TRBV3-2) with TRBJ2-1; no definite D call. V was clipped by 0 bases and J by 5 bases, with 26 bases between them. CDR1 LGHDT and CDR2 YNNKEL come from the germline V gene (reference sequence). This CDR3 comprises 20 residues. Written as DNA, the CDR3 is TGTGCCAGCAGCCAAGATTTGAATTCTGGGATGGTAACCCCCCACAATGAGCAGTTCTTC. Its translation is CASSQDLNSGMVTPHNEQFF.

The chain links TRBV9 to TRBJ2-1; no definite D call. Trimming pared 4 bases from V and 12 bases from J, leaving 14 bases between. The CDR3 runs 12 residues. Germline V CDR1 and CDR2: SGDLS, YYNGEE. The CDR3 spells CASSPESARQFF. For the CDR3, the DNA is TGTGCCAGCAGCCCTGAGTCCGCGCGGCAGTTCTTC.

The gene calls are TRBV27 and TRBJ1-6; D perhaps matches TRBD1 (5 bases). The CDR3 has 16 amino acids. The germline CDR1 and CDR2 sequences are MNHEY and SMNVEV (reference sequence). V lost 7 bases, J lost 4 bases, and 17 bases lay in between. Written as DNA, the CDR3 is TGTGCCAGCACCCAGGCAGGGCGGGAATATAATTCACCCCTCCACTTT. The encoded protein is CASTQAGREYNSPLHF.

The chain carries TRBV28 and TRBJ1-2, with D unclear. Germline V CDR1 and CDR2: MDHEN, SYDVKM. V dropped 2 bases and J dropped 9 bases, with 16 bases sitting between them. This CDR3 is built from 14 residues. This chain's CDR3 is CASSLGVSVKRYTF. The CDR3 DNA reads as TGTGCCAGCAGTTTAGGGGTTTCTGTGAAGCGCTACACCTTC.